This T cell receptor (beta chain) was found in a study of blood T cell repertoires in COVID-19 (dated by TCRdb to between 2020 and 2021). In the study overall: The collaborator samples originated in the United States, Italy and Spain and spanned the acute and convalescent phases of COVID-19. Deeply sampled blood TCRbeta repertoires from subjects exposed to, actively infected with, or recovered from COVID-19 were included in the dataset. The material from the prospective study consisted of cDNA or gDNA derived from T cells, B-cell-depleted T cells, or PBMCs. The samples were drawn from two sources: the first 160 participants of the ongoing ImmuneRACE study, and fewer than 1,500 subjects contributed by 6 global collaborators. Where available, HLA class I and class II types were obtained from metadata supplied by the sample provider rather than from assay-based typing. Sample metadata almost always included a de-identified subject ID, COVID-19 status, age in years and sex. A freely available public database, intended as a resource for researchers studying the immune response to SARS-CoV-2, is where the repertoires were released.

TCRbeta CDR3 regions were amplified from genomic DNA by means of the immunoSEQ Assay, a bias-controlled multiplex PCR. The study's processing was this. The number of nucleated cells in each sample was estimated from the amplification of reference gene primers within the assay. Sequence reads were collapsed and filtered to measure the absolute abundance of every unique TCRbeta CDR3 rearrangement. For each sample, productive Simpson clonality was calculated as the square root of Simpson's diversity index across productive rearrangements. In its TCRdb copy, this immuneACCESS table keeps in-frame sequences only and misses some clones. Where compared with another copy, unresolved V genes explain less than half of these, and the others have no known cause. For V, J and clone size, that table is used; D and trimming come from the DNA. This sample comprises about 160,000 clones, 80% to 95% of them detected only once. The top ten constitute about 5.3% of the sample.

Points the paper makes about the study in general: How much clinical and demographic metadata was included differed by source and by participant, and the metadata was provided uncurated.

For this clone: This clone's antigen is unknown. Per-nucleotide qualities are absent, and no much larger clonotype sits a single base away.

At one collaborating source in Seattle, patients were enrolled during active infection and were followed longitudinally through the course of disease. Each collaborating institution followed its own protocols to collect whole blood in K2EDTA tubes. For TCRbeta analysis, collaborator samples were shipped as frozen whole blood, as isolated PBMCs, or as DNA extracted from either sample type. At the junction V is shortened by 10 bases and J by 1 base, with 7 bases in between. The CDR3 runs 11 residues from the cysteine to the phenylalanine. Only CDR3 DNA remains: 33 bases, in frame from the first base. Looking up the germline V gene yields CDR1 MDHEN and CDR2 SYDVKM.

The rearrangement joined TRBV28 to TRBJ1-1, with no D gene named confidently. The sequencing input was peripheral blood. The clonotype was recovered from a man between 25 and 39 years old with COVID-19, enrolled during active disease. The nucleotide sequence reads TGTGCCACCTACCAGAACACTGAAGCTTTCTTT. The resulting protein is CATYQNTEAFF.